The 12 T cell receptor beta chains given below trace back to one sample, sequenced in a study of PD-1 blockade in classical Hodgkin lymphoma. Some clones are missing from TCRdb's copy, which holds only in-frame ones; the method was immunoSEQ multiplex PCR. In the table there are about 86,000 clones, about nine tenths of which are singletons. Every one of the patients relapsed after autologous stem cell transplantation (brentuximab vedotin exposure was variable). The source material was peripheral blood mononuclear cells (PBMCs), sampled at baseline. The receptors originated from a human donor with classical Hodgkin lymphoma.

The rearrangement uses TRBV6-1 and TRBJ1-5, with a weak D call TRBD1 (5 bases). From germline, CDR1 is MNHNS and CDR2 SASEGT. V dropped 0 bases and J dropped 10 bases, with 16 bases sitting between them. The CDR3 is 15 residues long. The DNA of the CDR3 is TGTGCCAGCAGTGAAGCGCTAGGGGATATTGCCCCCCAGCATTTT. Translation: CASSEALGDIAPQHF.

The J gene is TRBJ1-4, the V gene TRBV19, with unresolved D. This CDR3 region has 14 residues. Germline V gene lookup returns CDR1 LNHDA and CDR2 SQIVND (reference sequence). V shed 8 bases and J shed 7 bases, with 17 bases lying between them. The CDR3 here is CASELVSRGEKLFF. CDR3 DNA: TGTGCCAGTGAGCTCGTTAGTCGGGGTGAAAAACTGTTTTTT.

This chain connects TRBV30 to TRBJ2-1, with TRBD2 identical over 8 bases. Looked up from germline, CDR1 is GTSNPN and CDR2 is SVGIG (reference sequence). Trimming took 0 bases from V and 1 from J; bases not matched to a gene: 8. The CDR3 extends over 17 amino acids. The CDR3 DNA reads as TGTGCCTGGAGTGTAGTGGCTAGCGGGTTATCCTACAATGAGCAGTTCTTC. Protein: CAWSVVASGLSYNEQFF.

The chain is built from TRBV2 and TRBJ1-2; D remains ambiguous. The CDR3 loop spans 12 amino acids. CDR1 is SNHLY, CDR2 FYNNEI, per germline. The V end lost 1 base, the J end lost 8 bases, and 8 bases lay between the germline ends. CDR3 region: CASSEGARGYTF. CDR3 DNA sequence: TGTGCCAGCAGTGAAGGGGCGAGGGGCTACACCTTC.

V is TRBV7-9 and J is TRBJ1-3, with no clear D. Germline V gene sequence: CDR1 SEHNR, CDR2 FQNEAQ (reference sequence). The germline V and J ends were trimmed by 5 bases and 2 bases, with 16 bases remaining between them. This CDR3 spans 16 amino acids. This chain's CDR3 is CASSRSLSGAGNTIYF. CDR3 bases: TGTGCCAGCAGCCGCTCCCTAAGTGGGGCTGGAAACACCATATATTTT.

The chain has TRBV28 and TRBJ1-2, with 7 bases that match TRBD1. Trimming cost V 5 bases and J 6 bases; bases outside gene matches: 12. CDR3 length: 15 residues. Germline lookup yields CDR1 MDHEN and CDR2 SYDVKM. The CDR3 nucleotides are TGTGCCAGCAGTCCTCTTCGGACAGGTTTAAATGGCTACACCTTC. Protein: CASSPLRTGLNGYTF.

The chain joins TRBV19 to TRBJ1-1; the match to TRBD1 covers 7 bases. CDR3 length: 12 residues. CDR1 LNHDA and CDR2 SQIVND come from the germline V gene (reference sequence). Losses at the gene ends were 4 bases for V and 5 bases for J; bases not matched to a gene: 1. The CDR3: CASSSRGTEAFF. DNA for the CDR3: TGTGCCAGTAGTAGCAGGGGGACTGAAGCTTTCTTT.

The chain is built from TRBV5-1 and TRBJ1-2, with 10 bases lining up with TRBD1. CDR3 length equals 15 residues. With V trimmed by 0 bases and J by 5 bases, 4 bases remained unmatched. Looked up from germline, CDR1 is SGHRS and CDR2 is YFSETQ. This CDR3 reads CASSLAGQGVYGYTF. DNA of the CDR3: TGCGCCAGCAGCTTGGCCGGACAGGGGGTTTATGGCTACACCTTC.

Here the CDR3 DNA reads TGTGCCAGCAGCCCCCCCGCAGGGAGGAATGAGCAGTTCTTC. Amino acid sequence: CASSPPAGRNEQFF. The chain combines TRBV13 with TRBJ2-1, with D perhaps matching TRBD2 (6 bases). Deletions cut 5 bases from V and 7 bases from J, with 15 bases between. CDR1 PRHDT and CDR2 FYEKMQ come from the germline V gene (reference sequence). This CDR3 has 14 amino acids.

This clone was detected once. The V gene is TRBV4-3, the J gene TRBJ1-4; D is possibly TRBD1 (5 bases). V gave up 3 bases and J gave up 4 bases, with 18 bases separating them. CDR3 length: 17 residues. Germline assignment: CDR1 LGHNA and CDR2 YSLEER. CDR3: CASSQGGLGSFNEKLFF. The CDR3 nucleotides read TGCGCCAGCAGCCAGGGGGGGTTGGGCTCTTTTAATGAAAAACTGTTTTTT.

The J gene is TRBJ1-1, the V gene TRBV7-9; no reliable D call. CDR3 length equals 13 residues. Germline V CDR1 and CDR2: SEHNR, FQNEAQ (reference sequence). Trimming took off 5 bases at V and 4 bases at J, with 11 bases between the two ends. The CDR3 reads CASSQTISTEAFF. CDR3 DNA sequence: TGTGCCAGCAGCCAGACAATCAGCACTGAAGCTTTCTTT.

The chain couples TRBV9 to TRBJ2-7; D not resolved. CDR1 and CDR2 (germline): SGDLS, YYNGEE. The CDR3 has 13 residues. Trimming stripped 3 bases from V and 0 bases from J, with 7 bases between. This chain's CDR3 is CASSDGNSYEQYF. The CDR3 DNA follows: TGTGCCAGCAGCGACGGAAACTCCTACGAGCAGTACTTC. Based on the CDR3 plus reference TRBV9 and TRBJ2-7, the full variable domain is DSGVTQTPKHLITATGQRVTLRCSPRSGDLSVYWYQQSLDQGLQFLIQYYNGEERAKGNILERFSAQQFPDLHSELNLSSLELGDSALYFCASSDGNSYEQYFGPGTRLTVT.